This T cell receptor (beta chain) was documented in a study of CD8 T cells in Susac syndrome. Findings and caveats of the study: The authors acknowledged that the study's TCR sequencing and HLA analysis involved relatively few individuals.

Reverse transcription of about 0.5 to 1 ug RNA used random hexamers. The authors amplified TCR beta CDR3 across 54 Vbeta and 13 Jbeta using immunoSEQ multiplex PCR. One entry per CDR3 protein results from TCRdb running MiXCR on the immunoSEQ multiplex PCR reads. The sample has 75,000 to 95,000 distinct CDR3 sequences, roughly 91% seen once. Details on this clonotype: What it binds is not known.

The sequence derives from a human donor with multiple sclerosis. Sequenced input: CD8+ T cells from PBMCs.

CDR3 sequence: CASSSLGAGGLYNEQFF. The DNA for the CDR3 is TGTGCCAGCAGTTCCTTGGGTGCGGGAGGGCTCTACAATGAGCAGTTCTTC. The chain carries TRBV27 and TRBJ2-1; 9 nucleotides line up with TRBD2. The CDR3 spans 17 residues. Germline CDR1 and CDR2: MNHEY and SMNVEV (reference sequence). V trimming: 4 bases; J trimming: 3 bases; junction bases outside the gene matches: 10.